This TCR beta chain was observed in a study of blood T cell repertoires in COVID-19. The protocol was immunoSEQ multiplex PCR, while the TCRdb copy is restricted to in-frame clones and leaves out a portion. The sample yields 100,000 to 150,000 clones, about 70% seen once. Looked up from germline, CDR1 is SGHRS and CDR2 is YFSETQ. With 4 bases removed from V and 0 bases from J, the gap between germline ends came to 11 bases. The CDR3 has 15 amino acids. Seattle patient enrollment occurred during active infection, with longitudinal follow-up thereafter. The receptor was isolated from a man older than 75 with COVID-19, enrolled during active disease. The rearrangement joins TRBV5-1 to TRBJ1-5, with TRBD1 as a possible D gene (5 bases). The source material was peripheral blood. The CDR3 DNA sequence: TGCGCCAGCAGCCGGGACTTCAATAGCAATCAGCCCCAGCATTTT. This codes for CASSRDFNSNQPQHF.